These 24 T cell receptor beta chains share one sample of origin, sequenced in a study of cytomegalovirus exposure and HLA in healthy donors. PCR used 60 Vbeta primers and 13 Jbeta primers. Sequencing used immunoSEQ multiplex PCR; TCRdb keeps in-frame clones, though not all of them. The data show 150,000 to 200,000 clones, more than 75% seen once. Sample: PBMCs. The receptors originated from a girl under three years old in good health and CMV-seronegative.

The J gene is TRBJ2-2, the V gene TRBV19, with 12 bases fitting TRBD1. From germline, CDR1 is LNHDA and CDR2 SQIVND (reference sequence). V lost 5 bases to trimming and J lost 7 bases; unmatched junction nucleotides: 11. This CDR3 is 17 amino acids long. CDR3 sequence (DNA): TGTGCCAGTAGTGACCACCGGGACAGGGGGCAAAGCGGGGAGCTGTTTTTT. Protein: CASSDHRDRGQSGELFF.

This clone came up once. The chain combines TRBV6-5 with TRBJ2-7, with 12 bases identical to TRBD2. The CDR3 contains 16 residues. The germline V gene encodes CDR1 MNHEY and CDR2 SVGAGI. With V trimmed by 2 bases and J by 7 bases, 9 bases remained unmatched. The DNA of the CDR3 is TGTGCCAGCAGTTACCCCGGACTAGCGGGGTCATCGGAGCAGTACTTC. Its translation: CASSYPGLAGSSEQYF.

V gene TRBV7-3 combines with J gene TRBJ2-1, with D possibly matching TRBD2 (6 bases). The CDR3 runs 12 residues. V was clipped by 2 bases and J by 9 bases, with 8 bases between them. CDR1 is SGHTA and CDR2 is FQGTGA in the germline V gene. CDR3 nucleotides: TGTGCCAGCAGCTTAGGGGGAGGTGAGCAGTTCTTC. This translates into CASSLGGGEQFF.

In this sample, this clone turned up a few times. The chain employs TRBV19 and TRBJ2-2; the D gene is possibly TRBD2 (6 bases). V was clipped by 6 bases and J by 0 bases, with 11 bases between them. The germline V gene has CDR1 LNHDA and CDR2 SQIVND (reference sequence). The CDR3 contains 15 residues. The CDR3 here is CASSRDFANTGELFF. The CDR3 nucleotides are TGTGCCAGTAGCAGGGACTTCGCGAACACCGGGGAGCTGTTTTTT.

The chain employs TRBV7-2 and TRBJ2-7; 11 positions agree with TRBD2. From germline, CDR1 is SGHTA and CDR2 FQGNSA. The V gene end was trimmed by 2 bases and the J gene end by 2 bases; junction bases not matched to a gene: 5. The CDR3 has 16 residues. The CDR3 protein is CASSLRGTSGPYEQYF. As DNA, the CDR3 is TGTGCCAGCAGCTTAAGAGGGACTAGCGGTCCCTACGAGCAGTACTTC.

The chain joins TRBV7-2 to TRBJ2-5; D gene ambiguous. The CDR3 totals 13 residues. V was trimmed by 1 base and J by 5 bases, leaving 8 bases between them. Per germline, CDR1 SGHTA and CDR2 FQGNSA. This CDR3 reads CASSLGPLETQYF. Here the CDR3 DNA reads TGTGCCAGCAGCTTAGGGCCGCTGGAGACCCAGTACTTC.

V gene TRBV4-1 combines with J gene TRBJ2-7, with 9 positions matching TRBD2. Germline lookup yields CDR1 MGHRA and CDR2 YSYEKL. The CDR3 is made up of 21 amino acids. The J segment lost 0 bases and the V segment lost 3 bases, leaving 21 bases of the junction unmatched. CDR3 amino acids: CASSHAGPPTRAGGLSYEQYF. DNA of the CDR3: TGCGCCAGCAGCCACGCCGGTCCACCAACGCGAGCGGGAGGCCTCTCCTACGAGCAGTACTTC.

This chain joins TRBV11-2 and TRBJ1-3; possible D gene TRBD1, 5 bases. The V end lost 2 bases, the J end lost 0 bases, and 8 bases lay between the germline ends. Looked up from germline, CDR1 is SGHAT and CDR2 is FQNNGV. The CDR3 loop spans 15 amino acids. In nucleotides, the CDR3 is TGTGCCAGCAGCTTACAGGGCTCCTCTGGAAACACCATATATTTT. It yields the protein CASSLQGSSGNTIYF. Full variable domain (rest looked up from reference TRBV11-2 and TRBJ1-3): EAGVAQSPRYKIIEKRQSVAFWCNPISGHATLYWYQQILGQGPKLLIQFQNNGVVDDSQLPKDRFSAERLKGVDSTLKIQPAKLEDSAVYLCASSLQGSSGNTIYFGEGSWLTVV.

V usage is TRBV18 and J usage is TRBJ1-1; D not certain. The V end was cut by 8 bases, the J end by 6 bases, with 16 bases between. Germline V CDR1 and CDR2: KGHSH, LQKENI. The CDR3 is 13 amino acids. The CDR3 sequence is CASTPRGVSEAFF. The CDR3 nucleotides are TGTGCCAGCACCCCCAGAGGAGTGTCTGAAGCTTTCTTT. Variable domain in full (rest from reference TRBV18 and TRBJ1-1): NAGVMQNPRHLVRRRGQEARLRCSPMKGHSHVYWYRQLPEEGLKFMVYLQKENIIDESGMPKERFSAEFPKEGPSILRIQQVVRGDSAAYFCASTPRGVSEAFFGQGTRLTVV.

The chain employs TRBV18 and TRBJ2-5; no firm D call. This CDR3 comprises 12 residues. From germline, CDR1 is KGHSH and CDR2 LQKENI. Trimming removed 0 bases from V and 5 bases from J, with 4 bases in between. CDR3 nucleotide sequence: TGTGCCAGCTCACCACCCGGGGAGACCCAGTACTTC. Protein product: CASSPPGETQYF.

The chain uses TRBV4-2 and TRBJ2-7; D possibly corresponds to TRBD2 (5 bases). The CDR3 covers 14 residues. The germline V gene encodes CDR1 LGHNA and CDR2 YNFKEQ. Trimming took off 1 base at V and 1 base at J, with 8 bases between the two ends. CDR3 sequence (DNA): TGTGCCAGCAGCCAAGTAGAGGGATCCTACGAGCAGTACTTC. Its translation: CASSQVEGSYEQYF.

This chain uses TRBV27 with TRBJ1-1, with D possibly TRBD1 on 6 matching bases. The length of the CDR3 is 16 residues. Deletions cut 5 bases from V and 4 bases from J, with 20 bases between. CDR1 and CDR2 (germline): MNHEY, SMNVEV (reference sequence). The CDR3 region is CASSPTLDRKGTEAFF. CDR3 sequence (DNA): TGTGCCAGCAGTCCCACCCTTGACAGGAAAGGCACTGAAGCTTTCTTT.

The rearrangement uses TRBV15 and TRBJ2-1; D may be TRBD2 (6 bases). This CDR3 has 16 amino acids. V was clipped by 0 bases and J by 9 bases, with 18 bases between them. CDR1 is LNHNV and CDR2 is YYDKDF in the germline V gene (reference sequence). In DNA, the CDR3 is TGTGCCACCAGCAGAGAGGAACCTTGGGAGGCAGGTGAGCAGTTCTTC. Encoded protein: CATSREEPWEAGEQFF. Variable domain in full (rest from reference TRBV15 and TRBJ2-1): DAMVIQNPRYQVTQFGKPVTLSCSQTLNHNVMYWYQQKSSQAPKLLFHYYDKDFNNEADTPDNFQSRRPNTSFCFLDIRSPGLGDTAMYLCATSREEPWEAGEQFFGPGTRLTVL.

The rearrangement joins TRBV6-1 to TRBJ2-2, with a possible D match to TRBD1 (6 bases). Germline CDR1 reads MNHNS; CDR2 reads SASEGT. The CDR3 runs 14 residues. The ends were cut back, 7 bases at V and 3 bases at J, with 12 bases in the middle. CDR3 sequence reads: CASIDRRYTGELFF. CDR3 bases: TGTGCCAGCATAGACAGGCGTTACACCGGGGAGCTGTTTTTT.

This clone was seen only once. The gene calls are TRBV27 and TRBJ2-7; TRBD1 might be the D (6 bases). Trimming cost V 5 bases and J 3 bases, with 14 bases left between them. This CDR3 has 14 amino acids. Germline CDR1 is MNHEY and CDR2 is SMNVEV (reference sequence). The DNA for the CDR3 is TGTGCCAGCAGTCGCACAGGGATTTTCTACGAGCAGTACTTC. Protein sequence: CASSRTGIFYEQYF.

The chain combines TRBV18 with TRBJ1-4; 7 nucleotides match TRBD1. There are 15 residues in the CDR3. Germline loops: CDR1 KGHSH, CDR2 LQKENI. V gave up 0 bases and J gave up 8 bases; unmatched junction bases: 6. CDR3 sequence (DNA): TGTGCCAGCTCACCACCCCCAGGGGGACGGGAAAAACTGTTTTTT. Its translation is CASSPPPGGREKLFF. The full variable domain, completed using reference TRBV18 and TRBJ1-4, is NAGVMQNPRHLVRRRGQEARLRCSPMKGHSHVYWYRQLPEEGLKFMVYLQKENIIDESGMPKERFSAEFPKEGPSILRIQQVVRGDSAAYFCASSPPPGGREKLFFGSGTQLSVL.

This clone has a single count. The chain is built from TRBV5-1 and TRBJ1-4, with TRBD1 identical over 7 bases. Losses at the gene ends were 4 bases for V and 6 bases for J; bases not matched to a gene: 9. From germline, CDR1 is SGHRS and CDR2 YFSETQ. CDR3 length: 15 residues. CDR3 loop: CASSTPQGEDEKLFF. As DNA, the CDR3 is TGCGCCAGCAGCACTCCCCAGGGGGAGGATGAAAAACTGTTTTTT.

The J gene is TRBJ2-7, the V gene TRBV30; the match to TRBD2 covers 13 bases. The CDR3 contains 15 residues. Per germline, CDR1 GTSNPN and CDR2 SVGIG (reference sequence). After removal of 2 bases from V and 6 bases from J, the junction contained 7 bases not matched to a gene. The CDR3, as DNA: TGTGCCTGGAGTCGGGGGGGGACTAGCGGGGCCGAGCAGTACTTC. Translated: CAWSRGGTSGAEQYF.

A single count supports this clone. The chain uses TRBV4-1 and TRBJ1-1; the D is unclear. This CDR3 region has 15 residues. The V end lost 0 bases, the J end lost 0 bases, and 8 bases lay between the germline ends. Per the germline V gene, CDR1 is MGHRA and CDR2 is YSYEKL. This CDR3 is CASSQESLMNTEAFF. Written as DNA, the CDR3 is TGCGCCAGCAGCCAAGAAAGCCTAATGAACACTGAAGCTTTCTTT.

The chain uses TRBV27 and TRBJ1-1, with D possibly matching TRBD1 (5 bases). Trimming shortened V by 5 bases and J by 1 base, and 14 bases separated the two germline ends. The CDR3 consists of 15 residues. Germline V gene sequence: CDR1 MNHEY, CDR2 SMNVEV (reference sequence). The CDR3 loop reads CASSPSTVRNTEAFF. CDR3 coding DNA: TGTGCCAGCAGTCCATCGACAGTTAGGAACACTGAAGCTTTCTTT.

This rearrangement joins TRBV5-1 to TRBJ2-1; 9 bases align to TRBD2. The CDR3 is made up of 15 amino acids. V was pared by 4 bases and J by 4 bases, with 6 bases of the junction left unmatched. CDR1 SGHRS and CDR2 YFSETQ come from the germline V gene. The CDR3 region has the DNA TGCGCCAGCAGCACGGCTAGCGGGGCTTACAATGAGCAGTTCTTC. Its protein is CASSTASGAYNEQFF. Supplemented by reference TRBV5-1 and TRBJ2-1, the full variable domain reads KAGVTQTPRYLIKTRGQQVTLSCSPISGHRSVSWYQQTPGQGLQFLFEYFSETQRNKGNFPGRFSGRQFSNSRSEMNVSTLELGDSALYLCASSTASGAYNEQFFGPGTRLTVL.

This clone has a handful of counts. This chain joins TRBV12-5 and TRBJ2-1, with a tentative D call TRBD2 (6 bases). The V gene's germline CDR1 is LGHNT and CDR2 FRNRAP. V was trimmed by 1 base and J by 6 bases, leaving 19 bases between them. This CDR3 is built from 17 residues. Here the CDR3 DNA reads TGTGCTAGTGGTTTGGAGGTAGCTTACGGGACTTTCAATGAGCAGTTCTTC. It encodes CASGLEVAYGTFNEQFF.

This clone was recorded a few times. The CDR3 nucleotides read TGCGCCAGCAGCCTCCGAAGGACTTCAAACTACGAGCAGTACTTC. Encoded protein: CASSLRRTSNYEQYF. V is TRBV4-3 and J is TRBJ2-7; D might be TRBD2 (5 bases). Germline loops: CDR1 LGHNA, CDR2 YSLEER. CDR3 length: 15 amino acids. Trimming stripped 4 bases from V and 3 bases from J, with 16 bases between.

CDR3 region: CASSLGLALAGELFF. CDR3 nucleotide sequence: TGTGCCAGCAGCTTGGGACTAGCGTTAGCCGGGGAGCTGTTTTTT. The chain uses TRBV5-4 and TRBJ2-2; the match to TRBD2 covers 8 bases. The CDR3 is 15 residues long. J was trimmed by 6 bases and V by 0 bases; bases with no gene match: 4. Germline CDR1 reads SGHNT; CDR2 reads YYREEE (reference sequence).